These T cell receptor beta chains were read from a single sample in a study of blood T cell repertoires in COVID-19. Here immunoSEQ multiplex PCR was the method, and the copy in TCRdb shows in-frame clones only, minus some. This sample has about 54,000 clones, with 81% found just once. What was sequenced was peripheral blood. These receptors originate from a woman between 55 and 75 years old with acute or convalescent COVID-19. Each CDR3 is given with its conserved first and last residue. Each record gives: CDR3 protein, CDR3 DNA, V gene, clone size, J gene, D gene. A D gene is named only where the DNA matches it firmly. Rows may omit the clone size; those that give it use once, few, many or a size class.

CASSGGVNTEAFF	TGCGCCAGCAGCGGAGGGGTGAACACTGAAGCTTTCTTT	TRBV5-1	-	TRBJ1-1	-
CASSIVGENTIYF	TGTGCCAGCAGCATCGTGGGCGAGAACACCATATATTTT	TRBV7-2	-	TRBJ1-3	-
CASGLDRGGSGANVLTF	TGTGCTAGTGGTTTGGACAGGGGGGGATCTGGGGCCAACGTCCTGACTTTC	TRBV12-5	-	TRBJ2-6	-
CASSLFAGTNTEAFF	TGCGCCAGCAGCTTGTTCGCAGGTACGAACACTGAAGCTTTCTTT	TRBV5-1	-	TRBJ1-1	-
CSVNRGNTEAFF	TGCAGCGTTAACAGGGGGAACACTGAAGCTTTCTTT	TRBV29-1	-	TRBJ1-1	TRBD1
CASSEETGPSPLHF	TGTGCCAGCAGTGAAGAGACAGGACCGTCACCCCTCCACTTT	TRBV2	-	TRBJ1-6	-
CASSETGGLTDTQYF	TGCGCCAGCAGTGAGACGGGAGGGTTAACAGATACGCAGTATTTT	TRBV10-2	few	TRBJ2-3	TRBD2
CASDRGTYNSPLHF	TGTGCCTCAGACAGGGGAACCTATAATTCACCCCTCCACTTT	TRBV30	once	TRBJ1-6	TRBD1
CASSSAQELGSPLHF	TGTGCCAGCAGTTCCGCACAGGAGCTTGGTTCACCCCTCCACTTT	TRBV28	-	TRBJ1-6	-
CASSLLAGSVSTDTQYF	TGTGCCAGCAGCTTGCTTGCCGGGTCAGTTAGCACAGATACGCAGTATTTT	TRBV5-5	-	TRBJ2-3	-
CSVDSQGYEQYF	TGCAGCGTTGACAGCCAGGGCTACGAGCAGTACTTC	TRBV29-1	-	TRBJ2-7	-
CASSLVGGRAHNEQFF	TGTGCCAGCAGCTTGGTTGGCGGGAGGGCCCACAATGAGCAGTTCTTC	TRBV5-6	-	TRBJ2-1	TRBD2
CASSTADRLNSPLHF	TGTGCCAGCTCAACCGCCGACAGGTTGAATTCACCCCTCCACTTT	TRBV18	-	TRBJ1-6	-
CATRDRGTDTQYF	TGTGCCACCCGGGACAGGGGCACAGATACGCAGTATTTT	TRBV19	-	TRBJ2-3	TRBD1
CAWSPGGYGYTF	TGTGCCTGGAGTCCAGGGGGTTATGGCTACACCTTC	TRBV30	-	TRBJ1-2	TRBD1
CASRRGSSGGYTF	TGTGCCAGCCGGAGGGGCAGTTCGGGAGGCTACACCTTC	TRBV25-1	-	TRBJ1-2	-
CASSNRQVMEETQYF	TGTGCCAGCAGCAATCGACAGGTGATGGAGGAGACCCAGTACTTC	TRBV14	-	TRBJ2-5	-
CASSQVTSGGEQYF	TGTGCCAGCAGCCAAGTAACTTCGGGAGGCGAGCAGTACTTC	TRBV3-1/TRBV3-2	once	TRBJ2-7	TRBD2
CASSESWGLYEQYF	TGTGCCAGCAGCGAAAGCTGGGGCCTCTACGAGCAGTACTTC	TRBV7-2	-	TRBJ2-7	-
CASSQPGLAGGYEQYF	TGTGCCAGCAGCCAACCGGGACTAGCGGGGGGGTACGAGCAGTACTTC	TRBV3-1/TRBV3-2	-	TRBJ2-7	TRBD2
CASSTPGSTDTQYF	TGTGCCAGTAGTACCCCGGGGTCCACAGATACGCAGTATTTT	TRBV19	-	TRBJ2-3	-
CASSVGDETGVYGYTF	TGTGCCAGCAGCGTAGGGGACGAGACAGGGGTTTATGGCTACACCTTC	TRBV9	-	TRBJ1-2	TRBD1
CASSPSSPPGELFF	TGTGCCAGCAGCCCCTCTAGTCCCCCCGGGGAGCTGTTTTTT	TRBV11-2	-	TRBJ2-2	-
CASRQTGQNYGYTF	TGTGCCAGCAGACAGACGGGACAGAACTATGGCTACACCTTC	TRBV25-1	-	TRBJ1-2	TRBD1
CSVGRESGNTIYF	TGCAGCGTTGGGAGGGAATCTGGAAACACCATATATTTT	TRBV29-1	-	TRBJ1-3	-
CSVEQAGGYTF	TGCAGCGTTGAGCAGGCGGGGGGCTACACCTTC	TRBV29-1	-	TRBJ1-2	-
CASSASTGHPSGANVLTF	TGTGCCAGCAGCGCGTCAACGGGACACCCCTCTGGGGCCAACGTCCTGACTTTC	TRBV9	-	TRBJ2-6	-
CASNGEGNTEAFF	TGTGCCAGCAACGGGGAGGGGAACACTGAAGCTTTCTTT	TRBV28	once	TRBJ1-1	-
CARSTGTGWGETQYF	TGTGCCAGAAGCACCGGGACAGGGTGGGGAGAGACCCAGTACTTC	TRBV5-3	once	TRBJ2-5	TRBD1
CASSGQLNEKLFF	TGTGCCAGCAGTGGACAGCTGAATGAAAAACTGTTTTTT	TRBV12-3/TRBV12-4	-	TRBJ1-4	-
CASSSRSGDTIYF	TGTGCCAGCAGTTCACGATCCGGAGACACCATATATTTT	TRBV12-3/TRBV12-4	-	TRBJ1-3	-
CASSQGTGGAGAKNIQYF	TGTGCCAGCAGCCAAGGGACAGGGGGCGCAGGAGCCAAAAACATTCAGTACTTC	TRBV14	-	TRBJ2-4	TRBD1
CASSPFGTGRYEQYF	TGCGCCAGCAGCCCTTTCGGGACAGGGAGGTACGAGCAGTACTTC	TRBV5-1	-	TRBJ2-7	TRBD1